Below, 22 T cell receptor beta chains from the same sample are listed, as sequenced in a study of cytomegalovirus exposure and HLA in healthy donors. It was with 60 Vbeta and 13 Jbeta primers that the PCR ran. Data came from immunoSEQ multiplex PCR; TCRdb stores just in-frame clones and leaves some out. The profile shows 150,000 to 200,000 clones, about four fifths of them singletons. What was sequenced was PBMCs. The origin of the receptors is a woman aged 45-60 years in good health and CMV-seronegative.

The chain uses TRBV7-2 and TRBJ2-7; TRBD1 agrees at 7 bases. The length of the CDR3 is 14 residues. V gave up 6 bases and J gave up 0 bases; unmatched junction bases: 5. The germline V gene has CDR1 SGHTA and CDR2 FQGNSA. The CDR3 DNA is TGTGCCAGCAGGGCAGGGGGAAGCTCCTACGAGCAGTACTTC. Protein sequence: CASRAGGSSYEQYF.

The gene calls are TRBV5-5 and TRBJ1-3; TRBD1 matches 7 bases. Germline CDR1 is SGHKS and CDR2 is YYEKEE (reference sequence). This CDR3 spans 15 amino acids. V shed 1 base, J shed 2 bases, and the junction held 3 bases outside the gene matches. The CDR3 nucleotides read TGTGCCAGCAGCTTGCCCGGGACAGCTGGAAACACCATATATTTT. This translates into CASSLPGTAGNTIYF.

The chain employs TRBV29-1 and TRBJ2-2; unclear D gene. The CDR3 is 11 amino acids. Germline CDR1 is SQVTM and CDR2 is ANQGSEA. The V gene lost 5 bases and the J gene lost 6 bases, with 7 bases spanning the gap. Here the CDR3 DNA reads TGCAGCGTTTTAATCCCCGGGGAGCTGTTTTTT. Its translation: CSVLIPGELFF.

V is TRBV11-3 and J is TRBJ2-1, with a weak D call TRBD1 (5 bases). Per germline, CDR1 SGHNT and CDR2 YENEEA. Between the trimmed V and J ends, which lost 2 bases and 7 bases, there was a span of 15 bases. The CDR3 runs 15 residues. CDR3 amino acids: CASSLRSGIGNEQFF. CDR3 nucleotide sequence: TGTGCCAGCAGCTTACGGTCAGGGATCGGGAATGAGCAGTTCTTC.

This sequence joins TRBV6-1 and TRBJ2-5; 14 positions match TRBD2. Per the germline V gene, CDR1 is MNHNS and CDR2 is SASEGT. After removal of 4 bases from V and 4 bases from J, the junction contained 5 bases not matched to a gene. The CDR3 consists of 16 residues. The CDR3 DNA reads as TGTGCCAGCAGTGGACTAGCGGGAGGGCCGGTAGAGACCCAGTACTTC. Encoded protein: CASSGLAGGPVETQYF.

The genes are TRBV4-1 and TRBJ2-5; 10 bases map to TRBD2. The CDR3 covers 14 residues. V lost 3 bases, J lost 3 bases, and 1 base stayed unmatched. In germline, CDR1 is MGHRA, CDR2 YSYEKL. CDR3 residues: CASSHLAGEETQYF. CDR3 in DNA: TGCGCCAGCAGCCATCTAGCGGGAGAAGAGACCCAGTACTTC.

The chain couples TRBV10-3 to TRBJ2-7, with TRBD1 matching 7 bases. The CDR3 contains 14 residues. V shed 4 bases, J shed 3 bases, and the junction held 6 bases outside the gene matches. Germline V gene lookup returns CDR1 ENHRY and CDR2 SYGVKD. The DNA for the CDR3 is TGTGCCATCAGTGGAAAAGGGGGCCTCTACGAGCAGTACTTC. It is translated as CAISGKGGLYEQYF.

Worth noting for this clone: Sequence at one end of the junction differs from germline and may be a read error. The chain employs TRBV7-9 and TRBJ1-5; maybe TRBD1 (5 bases). The CDR3 sequence is 15 residues long. Germline-derived CDR1 and CDR2 are SEHNR and FQNEAQ (reference sequence). The CDR3 is CSSSLAAGGNQPQHF. For the CDR3, the DNA is TGTTCCAGCAGCTTAGCGGCCGGGGGAAATCAGCCCCAGCATTTT.

This clone was seen only once. The CDR3 nucleotides read TGTGCCAGCATCCTCACAGGGGGCGTCACAGATACGCAGTATTTT. It encodes CASILTGGVTDTQYF. This chain joins TRBV6-6 and TRBJ2-3; 9 bases are a match to TRBD1. Germline V gene data show CDR1 as MNHNY and CDR2 as SVGAGI (reference sequence). V dropped 7 bases and J dropped 2; count of bases not matched to a gene: 7. The CDR3 is 15 residues long.

This clone has a handful of counts. The chain carries TRBV28 and TRBJ1-2; 9 nucleotides match TRBD1. In germline, CDR1 is MDHEN, CDR2 SYDVKM. The ends lost 5 bases at V and 8 bases at J; junction bases unmatched: 12. This CDR3 is built from 15 residues. CDR3 DNA sequence: TGTGCCAGCAGTCCCACCGGGACAGGGAATCGGGGCTACACCTTC. Protein product: CASSPTGTGNRGYTF.

V is TRBV9 and J is TRBJ2-1; no definite D call. Trimming took 2 bases from V and 0 from J, leaving 9 bases between them. The CDR3 sequence is 15 residues long. The germline CDR1 and CDR2 sequences are SGDLS and YYNGEE. CDR3 coding DNA: TGTGCCAGCAGCGTTGCGCTAAGCTCCTACAATGAGCAGTTCTTC. This codes for CASSVALSSYNEQFF.

The chain employs TRBV28 and TRBJ2-1; TRBD2 matches 14 bases. This CDR3 spans 15 amino acids. V trimming: 4 bases; J trimming: 9 bases; junction bases outside the gene matches: 5. CDR1 and CDR2 from the germline V gene are MDHEN and SYDVKM. This chain's CDR3 is CASSSGTSGRSEQFF. The CDR3 DNA follows: TGTGCCAGCAGTTCCGGGACTAGCGGGAGAAGTGAGCAGTTCTTC.

This chain uses TRBV13 with TRBJ2-7, with 12 bases aligning to TRBD1. The CDR3 extends over 15 amino acids. Germline V CDR1 and CDR2: PRHDT, FYEKMQ (reference sequence). Trimming removed 5 bases from V and 3 bases from J; junction bases left unmatched: 5. CDR3 sequence: CASSPGQGADYEQYF. In nucleotides, the CDR3 is TGTGCCAGCAGCCCGGGACAGGGGGCGGACTACGAGCAGTACTTC.

The chain uses TRBV19 and TRBJ1-6; the D is unclear. The length of the CDR3 is 16 residues. V dropped 6 bases and J dropped 0 bases, with 12 bases sitting between them. Per germline, CDR1 LNHDA and CDR2 SQIVND (reference sequence). The CDR3 coding sequence is TGTGCCAGTAGAACCGGGATCAACTCCTATAATTCACCCCTCCACTTT. Its translation is CASRTGINSYNSPLHF.

This chain links TRBV9 with TRBJ2-2, with a possible D match to TRBD1 (5 bases). Germline V gives CDR1 SGDLS, CDR2 YYNGEE. Trimming took 3 bases from V and 5 from J, leaving 11 bases between them. This CDR3 comprises 14 residues. The CDR3 here is CASSGRAGTGELFF. CDR3 DNA sequence: TGTGCCAGCAGCGGACGGGCAGGGACCGGGGAGCTGTTTTTT.

This chain connects TRBV7-8 to TRBJ2-5, with D perhaps matching TRBD2 (6 bases). The CDR3 runs to 14 residues. Deletions cut 4 bases from V and 5 bases from J, with 14 bases between. CDR1 is SGHVS and CDR2 is FQNEAQ in the germline V gene. CDR3 coding DNA: TGTGCCAGCAGCTCCGGGACTGGGAGGGAGACCCAGTACTTC. Protein sequence: CASSSGTGRETQYF.

V is TRBV19 and J is TRBJ2-5; 8 bases are a match to TRBD2. The DNA end favors TRBJ2-7, so the J call may be wrong. CDR3 length equals 15 residues. CDR1 is LNHDA, CDR2 SQIVND, per germline (reference sequence). The CDR3 sequence is CASSIGAGVLYEQYF. As DNA, the CDR3 is TGTGCCAGTAGTATCGGAGCGGGAGTTCTTTACGAGCAGTACTTC.

This chain connects TRBV4-1 to TRBJ1-5; the match to TRBD1 covers 7 bases. Germline loops: CDR1 MGHRA, CDR2 YSYEKL. J gave up 4 bases and V 0 bases, and 3 bases lay outside the gene matches. The CDR3 contains 15 residues. In DNA form, the CDR3 reads TGCGCCAGCAGCCAAGACCGGGGACAGAATCAGCCCCAGCATTTT. As protein: CASSQDRGQNQPQHF.

The V call is TRBV5-1, the J call TRBJ2-3; D is uncertain. From germline, CDR1 is SGHRS and CDR2 YFSETQ. The CDR3 covers 12 residues. Trimming left V 6 bases short and J 5 bases short, with 10 bases between. The CDR3 spells CASTSGGDTQYF. The DNA of the CDR3 is TGCGCCAGCACGTCAGGTGGAGATACGCAGTATTTT.

The V gene is TRBV6-5, the J gene TRBJ1-2; no firm D call. Germline CDR1 MNHEY, CDR2 SVGAGI. The V end was cut by 0 bases, the J end by 3 bases, with 11 bases between. The CDR3 has 15 residues. This CDR3 reads CASSYSGSIDYGYTF. CDR3 bases: TGTGCCAGCAGTTACTCCGGGAGTATAGACTATGGCTACACCTTC.

The V and J genes are TRBV6-5 and TRBJ1-5; perhaps TRBD1 as D (5 bases). Per germline, CDR1 MNHEY and CDR2 SVGAGI. The CDR3 spans 13 residues. V was shortened by 5 bases and J by 5 bases, with 10 bases between the two germline ends. The CDR3 is CASSMTDYQPQHF. The DNA of the CDR3 is TGTGCCAGCAGTATGACAGATTATCAGCCCCAGCATTTT.

The genes are TRBV9 and TRBJ1-5; D gene unclear. With 0 bases removed from V and 3 bases from J, the gap between germline ends came to 10 bases. The CDR3 is 15 residues long. Germline values: CDR1 SGDLS, CDR2 YYNGEE. CDR3 sequence: CASSVEGRHNQPQHF. The CDR3 DNA reads TGTGCCAGCAGCGTAGAAGGCAGGCACAATCAGCCCCAGCATTTT.